The 22 T cell receptor beta chains reported below all come from one sample, sequenced in a study of T cells after yellow fever vaccination (dated by TCRdb to the late 2010s). What this sample's treatment or condition label stands for: live attenuated yellow fever vaccine strain. Libraries were built with 5' RACE. The sequencer listed for this sample is Illumina HiSeq 2500. TCRdb handled the public reads itself, with Q25 trimming in fastp and clone calling in MiXCR, and kept productive beta chains. Records with the same CDR3 protein are collapsed into one entry carrying the most frequent genes and DNA. The sample table shows 450,000 to 600,000 distinct CDR3 sequences, and approximately 16% are seen once. In total, the top ten clones hold 17% of the sample. The sequences come from PBMCs, collected around 5 days after the first yellow fever vaccination. The source of these receptors is a man younger than 35 who received the YFV17D yellow fever vaccine.

The chain links TRBV5-1 to TRBJ1-6; TRBD1 agrees at 8 bases. CDR1 and CDR2 (germline): SGHRS, YFSETQ. The CDR3 extends over 15 amino acids. J gave up 10 bases and V 1 base, and 7 bases lay outside the gene matches. The chain's CDR3 is CASSLSTGVRSPLHF. In nucleotides, the CDR3 is TGCGCCAGCAGCTTGTCGACAGGGGTACGCTCACCCCTCCACTTT.

This clonotype appeared many times. The chain employs TRBV16 and TRBJ1-1, with D unresolved. The CDR3 is 13 amino acids. Trimming took off 6 bases at V and 1 base at J, with 9 bases between the two ends. CDR1 and CDR2 (germline): KGHSY, FQNENV. CDR3 loop: CASSPLGNTEAFF. Written as DNA, the CDR3 is TGTGCCAGCAGTCCCCTGGGGAACACTGAAGCTTTCTTT. The variable domain in full, completed from reference TRBV16 and TRBJ1-1, reads GEEVAQTPKHLVRGEGQKAKLYCAPIKGHSYVFWYQQVLKNEFKFLISFQNENVFDETGMPKERFSAKCLPNSPCSLEIQATKLEDSAVYFCASSPLGNTEAFFGQGTRLTVV.

This clonotype was recorded a few times. The chain joins TRBV11-2 to TRBJ2-2; the D is unclear. The CDR3 has 15 residues. Germline V gene sequence: CDR1 SGHAT, CDR2 FQNNGV. V was trimmed by 1 base and J by 0 bases, leaving 6 bases between them. This CDR3 is CASSLVRSNTGELFF. In nucleotides, the CDR3 is TGTGCCAGCAGCTTAGTCAGATCGAACACCGGGGAGCTGTTTTTT.

The J gene is TRBJ2-7, the V gene TRBV2, with TRBD1 identical over 9 bases. Germline V CDR1 and CDR2: SNHLY, FYNNEI. V was clipped by 8 bases and J by 6 bases; unmatched bases: 8. The CDR3 is 13 residues long. As DNA, the CDR3 is TGTGCCAGCGGCCGGACAGGGGACGGCGAGCAGTACTTC. Translating it yields CASGRTGDGEQYF.

This sequence joins TRBV6-6 and TRBJ2-7, with TRBD1 matching 10 bases. Per the germline V gene, CDR1 is MNHNY and CDR2 is SVGAGI (reference sequence). CDR3 length: 13 amino acids. Trimming at V came to 6 bases and at J to 6 bases, leaving 5 bases not matched to a gene. The CDR3 reads CASRQTGGSEQYV. The CDR3, as DNA: TGTGCCAGCAGACAGACAGGGGGCTCCGAGCAGTACGTC.

V is TRBV7-2 and J is TRBJ2-7; no clear D. In germline, CDR1 is SGHTA, CDR2 FQGNSA. The CDR3 consists of 13 residues. V was pared by 1 base and J by 4 bases, with 8 bases between. The CDR3: CASSLGSLYEQYF. As DNA, the CDR3 is TGTGCCAGCAGCTTAGGTAGCCTTTACGAGCAGTACTTC.

This clonotype was seen more than once but under ten times. The chain is built from TRBV10-3 and TRBJ1-4; no clear D gene. The CDR3 runs 12 residues. Trimming removed 8 bases at V and 4 bases at J, with 8 bases between. The V gene's germline CDR1 is ENHRY and CDR2 SYGVKD. In nucleotides, the CDR3 is TGTGCCATCGGGCTGAGTAATGAAAAACTGTTTTTT. Amino acid sequence: CAIGLSNEKLFF.

DNA for the CDR3: TGTGCCAGCAGCTTCCGGCTAGCGGGGGGACAAGAGACCCAGTACTTC. Its protein is CASSFRLAGGQETQYF. V gene TRBV11-1 combines with J gene TRBJ2-5; 11 bases map to TRBD2. Germline assignment: CDR1 SGHAT and CDR2 FQDESV (reference sequence). This CDR3 is 16 amino acids long. The trim removed 3 bases at V and 2 bases at J, leaving 5 bases unmatched.

The chain recombines TRBV5-1 with TRBJ2-7; tentative D call: TRBD1 (6 bases). This CDR3 comprises 14 residues. CDR1 is SGHRS and CDR2 is YFSETQ in the germline V gene. Between the trimmed V and J ends, which lost 6 bases and 5 bases, there was a span of 18 bases. CDR3 residues: CASTTSTDSHEQYF. In DNA form, the CDR3 reads TGCGCCAGCACAACATCAACGGACAGTCACGAGCAGTACTTC. The variable domain in full, with the rest retrieved from reference TRBV5-1 and TRBJ2-7, is KAGVTQTPRYLIKTRGQQVTLSCSPISGHRSVSWYQQTPGQGLQFLFEYFSETQRNKGNFPGRFSGRQFSNSRSEMNVSTLELGDSALYLCASTTSTDSHEQYFGPGTRLTVT.

The chain combines TRBV12-3 or TRBV12-4 with TRBJ2-2, with D tentatively TRBD2 (5 bases). CDR3 length: 15 residues. V was shortened by 3 bases and J by 2 bases, with 10 bases between the two germline ends. The CDR3 loop reads CASSFGEINTGELFF. The CDR3 nucleotides are TGTGCCAGCAGTTTCGGGGAAATTAACACCGGGGAGCTGTTTTTT.

The V and J genes are TRBV27 and TRBJ2-2; no clear D. The germline gives CDR1 MNHEY, CDR2 SMNVEV (reference sequence). CDR3 size: 15 residues. Trimming took 5 bases from V and 0 from J, leaving 10 bases between them. The CDR3 region has the DNA TGTGCCAGCAGTCCTAGGACGACGAACACCGGGGAGCTGTTTTTT. This encodes CASSPRTTNTGELFF.

The chain joins TRBV11-2 to TRBJ1-3; TRBD1 aligns across 7 bases. The CDR3 spans 15 residues. Germline CDR1 SGHAT, CDR2 FQNNGV. V was clipped by 4 bases and J by 7 bases; unmatched bases: 10. CDR3 in amino acids: CASSSLTGRSNTIYF. In DNA, the CDR3 is TGTGCCAGCAGCTCATTGACAGGGAGAAGTAACACCATATATTTT.

This clonotype showed up just a few times. The chain links TRBV5-1 to TRBJ1-5, with no clear D. Germline CDR1 and CDR2: SGHRS and YFSETQ. The CDR3 extends over 15 amino acids. V shed 0 bases and J shed 2 bases, with 9 bases lying between them. CDR3 region: CASSLAGRGNQPQHF. In nucleotides, the CDR3 is TGCGCCAGCAGCTTGGCCGGAAGGGGCAATCAGCCCCAGCATTTT.

The V call is TRBV7-9, the J call TRBJ2-1; a weak D match, TRBD2 (6 bases). Trimming pared 2 bases from V and 3 bases from J, leaving 11 bases between. The CDR3 length is 15 residues. Germline V lookup: CDR1 SEHNR, CDR2 FQNEAQ (reference sequence). The CDR3 here is CASSLNGGYYNEQFF. The CDR3 DNA reads as TGTGCCAGCAGCTTAAACGGGGGATACTACAATGAGCAGTTCTTC. Combining the CDR3 with reference TRBV7-9 and TRBJ2-1 gives the whole variable domain DTGVSQNPRHKITKRGQNVTFRCDPISEHNRLYWYRQTLGQGPEFLTYFQNEAQLEKSRLLSDRFSAERPKGSFSTLEIQRTEQGDSAMYLCASSLNGGYYNEQFFGPGTRLTVL.

Many counts were recorded for this clonotype. The gene calls are TRBV5-1 and TRBJ2-3, with 12 bases matching TRBD2. Germline CDR1 and CDR2: SGHRS and YFSETQ. The CDR3 runs to 16 residues. With V trimmed by 4 bases and J by 5 bases, 8 bases remained unmatched. The CDR3 sequence: CASSGLAGGHGDTQYF. The CDR3 DNA reads TGCGCCAGCAGCGGTCTAGCGGGGGGGCACGGAGATACGCAGTATTTT.

The table lists this clonotype with many counts. The chain carries TRBV7-9 and TRBJ2-5; no clear D. The ends were cut back, 4 bases at V and 5 bases at J, with 5 bases in the middle. The CDR3 has 11 residues. Germline values: CDR1 SEHNR, CDR2 FQNEAQ (reference sequence). CDR3 region: CASSSRETQYF. In DNA, the CDR3 is TGTGCCAGCAGCTCTCGGGAGACCCAGTACTTC.

The rearrangement uses TRBV7-8 and TRBJ2-1; 10 bases are shared with TRBD1. The junction had 4 bases not matched to a gene; V was cut back by 3 bases and J by 8 bases. Germline assignment: CDR1 SGHVS and CDR2 FQNEAQ. The CDR3 is 14 residues long. The CDR3 DNA reads as TGTGCCAGCAGCTTGCGGACAGGGGGAGATGAGCAGTTCTTC. Its protein product is CASSLRTGGDEQFF.

This clonotype was seen repeatedly, ten times or more. The rearrangement links TRBV18 to TRBJ1-2; TRBD1 agrees at 7 bases. V trimming: 3 bases; J trimming: 0 bases; junction bases outside the gene matches: 4. Per the germline V gene, CDR1 is KGHSH and CDR2 is LQKENI. The CDR3 is made up of 15 amino acids. As DNA, the CDR3 is TGTGCCAGCTCACCTTCGACAGGGTCTAACTATGGCTACACCTTC. This translates into CASSPSTGSNYGYTF.

This chain links TRBV12-3 or TRBV12-4 with TRBJ2-2, with 9 bases matching TRBD1. The CDR3 spans 13 residues. J gave up 6 bases and V 7 bases, and 3 bases lay outside the gene matches. The CDR3 coding sequence is TGTGCCAGCACCTGGACAGGGGCCGGGGAGCTGTTTTTT. It translates to CASTWTGAGELFF.

This clonotype was recorded a few times. V gene TRBV6-1 combines with J gene TRBJ2-3; D is possibly TRBD1 (6 bases). The germline V gene has CDR1 MNHNS and CDR2 SASEGT. V was shortened by 6 bases and J by 8 bases, with 15 bases between the two germline ends. The CDR3 runs to 13 residues. The DNA for the CDR3 is TGTGCCAGCAGGACAGGCGTAGGGCGTACGCAGTATTTT. Translating gives CASRTGVGRTQYF.

This clonotype has a count of ten or more. V usage is TRBV12-3 or TRBV12-4 and J usage is TRBJ2-2; either TRBD1 or TRBD2 may supply D (6 bases each). The length of the CDR3 is 15 residues. V was trimmed by 6 bases and J by 2 bases, leaving 13 bases between them. The CDR3 DNA reads TGTGCCAGCAGCCACCGGGGGCCAAACACCGGGGAGCTGTTTTTT. Translated: CASSHRGPNTGELFF.

The rearrangement joins TRBV7-9 to TRBJ2-7, with D unclear. CDR3 length: 12 residues. V lost 5 bases, J lost 3 bases, and 8 bases lay in between. Germline CDR1 reads SEHNR; CDR2 reads FQNEAQ (reference sequence). The CDR3 bases are TGTGCCAGCAGCCGAATCAACTACGAGCAGTACTTC. Amino acids: CASSRINYEQYF.